The rows below give T cell receptor beta chains drawn from one sample of a study of long-term antiretroviral therapy in people with HIV. Method: immunoSEQ multiplex PCR; TCRdb's copy keeps in-frame clones and lacks some. There are tens of thousands of clones in the sample; about 93% occur only once, and about 4.5% lies in the top ten. The sequenced sample was unsorted PBMCs, obtained 5.2 years after starting antiretroviral therapy. The receptors derive from a woman in her thirties or forties with HIV. Both conserved end residues are part of each CDR3. The order of the fields is clone size, J gene, D gene, CDR3 length, V gene, CDR3 protein, CDR3 DNA. A D gene is named only where the DNA matches it firmly. Size values are once, few and many counts, or a class for expanded clones, and some rows have none.

NA,TRBJ1-1,NA,12,TRBV5-6,CASSLEGTEAFF,TGTGCCAGCAGCTTGGAGGGTACTGAAGCTTTCTTT
NA,TRBJ1-1,NA,13,TRBV29-1,CSVEGGGYTEAFF,TGCAGCGTTGAAGGCGGGGGTTACACTGAAGCTTTCTTT
once,TRBJ1-3,NA,15,TRBV9,CASSVDRNSGNTIYF,TGTGCCAGCAGCGTAGACCGGAACTCTGGAAACACCATATATTTT
NA,TRBJ2-7,NA,14,TRBV29-1,CSVEDPGPTYEQYF,TGCAGCGTTGAAGACCCGGGCCCCACCTACGAGCAGTACTTC
NA,TRBJ2-5,TRBD2,16,TRBV5-1,CASSLGPGAGQETQYF,TGCGCCAGCAGCTTGGGGCCAGGAGCGGGGCAAGAGACCCAGTACTTC
NA,TRBJ1-2,NA,11,TRBV2,CASSLDRGDAF,TGTGCCAGCAGTCTAGACCGGGGGGATGCCTTC
NA,TRBJ2-3,NA,16,TRBV10-1,CASSDSAAKHGDTQYF,TGCGCCAGCAGCGATTCAGCGGCCAAACATGGTGATACGCAGTATTTT
NA,TRBJ2-7,NA,13,TRBV5-1,CASSLVPTGEQYF,TGCGCCAGCAGCTTGGTTCCTACGGGCGAGCAGTACTTC
NA,TRBJ2-1,NA,14,TRBV9,CASSVEYGGNEQFF,TGTGCCAGCAGCGTCGAATACGGAGGCAATGAGCAGTTCTTC
once,TRBJ2-2,NA,17,TRBV7-2,CASSLLVSYANTGELFF,TGTGCCAGCAGTCTTCTCGTGTCATATGCGAACACCGGGGAGCTGTTTTTT
once,TRBJ1-2,TRBD1,15,TRBV5-1,CASSLPTGEGYGYTF,TGCGCCAGCAGCTTGCCGACAGGGGAAGGCTATGGCTACACCTTC
once,TRBJ2-3,NA,12,TRBV30,CAWKVSTDTQYF,TGTGCCTGGAAGGTTAGCACAGATACGCAGTATTTT
NA,TRBJ1-6,TRBD1,20,TRBV13,CASSNRRGQGGSSYNSPLHF,TGTGCCAGCAGCAACCGCCGGGGACAGGGCGGGAGCTCCTATAATTCACCCCTCCACTTT
once,TRBJ2-7,NA,13,TRBV9,CASSVSEGYEQYF,TGTGCCAGCAGCGTAAGCGAGGGATACGAGCAGTACTTC
NA,TRBJ2-1,NA,14,TRBV5-1,CASSYMSSYNEQFF,TGCGCCAGCAGTTATATGAGCTCCTACAATGAGCAGTTCTTC
NA,TRBJ1-1,NA,13,TRBV10-3,CAISERQVTEAFF,TGTGCCATCAGTGAGCGACAAGTCACTGAAGCTTTCTTT